The rows below give T cell receptor beta chains drawn from one sample of a study of T cells in localized non-small cell lung cancer. Measured with immunoSEQ multiplex PCR; TCRdb has only the in-frame clones, and not every one. The sample includes more than 2,500 clones, about 18% seen only once; the top ten take around 13%. The sample was lung tumor tissue, taken before any cancer treatment. Every receptor here comes from a woman aged 40-70 years with stage II lung adenocarcinoma. Each CDR3 is given with its conserved first and last residue. The D gene is left open where the match is weak. The size entry is marked missing in some rows and otherwise reads once, few, many or a size class.

TRBJ1-3 . . TRBV19 TGTGCCAGTAGACCGGTCGGTCTCGACGGGTCTGGAAACACCATATATTTT CASRPVGLDGSGNTIYF
TRBJ1-5 few . TRBV28 TGTGCCAGCAGGGCCAGCGGGCAGCCCCAGCATTTT CASRASGQPQHF
TRBJ2-3 . TRBD2 TRBV6-8 TGTGCCAGCAGTTCGACTAGCAGGGATACGCAGTATTTT CASSSTSRDTQYF
TRBJ2-7 few . TRBV11-3 TGTGCCAGCAGCTTAAGGGGCCGACAGGTCCGAGCCTACGAGCAGTACTTC CASSLRGRQVRAYEQYF
TRBJ1-5 few TRBD1 TRBV11-3 TGTGCCAGCAGCTTCGGGACAGGCTTCAATCAGCCCCAGCATTTT CASSFGTGFNQPQHF
TRBJ2-1 . TRBD1 TRBV7-2 TGTGCCAGCAGCTATGGACAGGGGGCTAAGGAGTTCTTC CASSYGQGAKEFF
TRBJ2-7 large TRBD1 TRBV11-3 TGTGCCAGCAGCTTAGTTATGGGACAGGGCCTATACGAGCAGTACTTC CASSLVMGQGLYEQYF
TRBJ2-5 . TRBD2 TRBV10-3 TGTGCCATCAGTGAGTCTGGGGGGGGTAAAGAGACCCAGTACTTC CAISESGGGKETQYF
TRBJ1-1 . . TRBV10-3 TGTGCCATCAGTGAGTCGAAAGGGAGTGGGGTAGAAGCTTTCTTT CAISESKGSGVEAFF
TRBJ1-1 few . TRBV6-8 TGTGCCAGCAGTTACCGACCTCCGGGACAGAACACTGAAGCTTTCTTT CASSYRPPGQNTEAFF
TRBJ2-2 few TRBD1 TRBV14 TGTGCCAGCAGCCAAGTAAGGACAGGGAACACCGGGGAGCTGTTTTTT CASSQVRTGNTGELFF
TRBJ1-1 few . TRBV29-1 TGCAGCGTTAAGACAGGATCGAACACTGAAGCTTTCTTT CSVKTGSNTEAFF
TRBJ1-1 medium-sized . TRBV1 TGCACCAGCAGCCAAGGGGGCCGGACGATGACCCCCGGCACTGAAGCTTTCTTT CTSSQGGRTMTPGTEAFF
TRBJ1-2 . TRBD1 TRBV28 TGTGCCAGCAGCCGACAGGGGAACTATGGCTACACCTTC CASSRQGNYGYTF
TRBJ1-1 . TRBD1 TRBV28 TGTGCCAGCAGTACAGGGGGCACTGAAGCTTTCTTT CASSTGGTEAFF
TRBJ1-1 large . TRBV18 TGTGCCAGCTCACCACTTCCCTCGGCTGAAGCTTTCTTT CASSPLPSAEAFF
TRBJ2-1 . . TRBV15 TGTGCCACCAGCAGCGGATTCCGGGACGTGAGCTCCTACAATGAGCAGTTCTTC CATSSGFRDVSSYNEQFF
TRBJ2-3 few TRBD1 TRBV19 TGTGCCAGTAGTTCCCGGACAGGGTTGGGAGATACGCAGTATTTT CASSSRTGLGDTQYF
TRBJ2-7 few . TRBV6-7 TGTGCCAGTCGAACAGGGAAAGTATGGGTGTTC CASRTGKVWVF
TRBJ1-2 . . TRBV29-1 TGCAGCGTTGATAAGACCGGAGGAGAAGGCTACACCTTC CSVDKTGGEGYTF
TRBJ2-7 . TRBD1 TRBV10-3 TGTGCCATCAGTGAGGTTGGGGACAGGAGCTCCTACGAGCAGTACTTC CAISEVGDRSSYEQYF
TRBJ1-1 few . TRBV28 TGTGCCAGCAGTCGACAGCTTTCGAACACTGAAGCTTTCTTT CASSRQLSNTEAFF
TRBJ2-1 . TRBD1 TRBV6-8 TGTGCCAGCAATTTTCGGCAGGGGGACAATGAGCAGTTCTTC CASNFRQGDNEQFF
TRBJ1-1 few . TRBV19 TGTGCCAGTAGTAGGGGACGCTTGAACACTGAAGCTTTCTTT CASSRGRLNTEAFF
TRBJ1-4 . TRBD1 TRBV6-8 TGTGCCAGCAATCCGACAGGGGCAGGTTATAGTGGTCGGCTGTTTTTT CASNPTGAGYSGRLFF
TRBJ1-5 . . TRBV7-1 TGTGCCAGCAGCTCGCAGAAAAATCAGCCCCAGCATTTT CASSSQKNQPQHF
TRBJ1-5 few . TRBV6-8 TGTGCCAGCAGTCGGTCTCCATTAGGCGGAACGGGTCAGCCCCAGCATTTT CASSRSPLGGTGQPQHF
TRBJ1-1 medium-sized . TRBV6-8 TGTGCCAGCAGAGTACAGGGTTTGTCGAACACTGAAGCTTTCTTT CASRVQGLSNTEAFF
TRBJ2-3 . . TRBV11-3 TGTGCCAGCAGCGGGGGGGGCCATGGGAGTGATACGCAGTATTTT CASSGGGHGSDTQYF
TRBJ2-5 few . TRBV11-3 TGTGCCAGCAGCTTAGTAGTGTCGGGCCGGGAGACCCAGTACTTC CASSLVVSGRETQYF
TRBJ1-3 . . TRBV6-8 TGTGCCAGCAGTTACTCGATAATATCCGGTTCCTTCTCTGGAAACACCATATATTTT CASSYSIISGSFSGNTIYF
TRBJ2-7 large . TRBV25-1 TGTGCCAGCAGCCAAACAGGGACGGGGGAGCAGTACTTC CASSQTGTGEQYF
TRBJ2-7 few TRBD2 TRBV6-8 TGTGCCAGCAGGGCTAGCGGCCGCGACGAGCAGTACTTC CASRASGRDEQYF
TRBJ1-1 . . TRBV28 TGTGCCAGCAGCCTCCCGGCCAACACTGAAGCTTTCTTT CASSLPANTEAFF
TRBJ2-5 medium-sized . TRBV11-3 TGTGCCAGCAGCTTAGGCGGCAGTCGGGAGACCCAGTACTTC CASSLGGSRETQYF
TRBJ2-1 . TRBD1 TRBV29-1 TGCAGCGTGGACCGGGACAGGGGGCCAGTGTTTGGGAATGAGCAGTTCTTC CSVDRDRGPVFGNEQFF
TRBJ2-1 . TRBD1 TRBV19 TGTGCCAGTAGGCGACAGGGAAATGAGCAGTTCTTC CASRRQGNEQFF
TRBJ1-1 . . TRBV28 TGTGCCAGCAGTTTCCACCGCCTTGAAGCTTTCTTT CASSFHRLEAFF
TRBJ2-1 . . TRBV9 TGTGCCAGCAGCGCTGGGGTGAGCACTGAGCAGTTCTTC CASSAGVSTEQFF
TRBJ1-2 medium-sized TRBD1 TRBV6-8 TGTGCCAGCAGGTGGACAGGGCGCCCATGGCGGCTTTACTATGGCTACACCTTC CASRWTGRPWRLYYGYTF
TRBJ2-5 few TRBD1 TRBV11-3 TGTGCCAGCAGTCCAACCGGGACAGGGGGGGAGACCCAGTACTTC CASSPTGTGGETQYF
TRBJ1-2 medium-sized . TRBV11-3 TGTGCCAGCAGCTTGCTCCGGGACAAAATTAACTATGGCTACACCTTC CASSLLRDKINYGYTF
TRBJ2-3 . TRBD2 TRBV18 TGTGCCAGCTCACCAGAGAGCGGGGGCAGAGATACGCAGTATTTT CASSPESGGRDTQYF
TRBJ1-2 . . TRBV6-8 TGTGCCAGCAGCCGACAGATGGCCCCTAACTATGGCTACACCTTC CASSRQMAPNYGYTF
TRBJ1-1 few . TRBV6-8 TGTGCCAGCAGGGGGGGACGGCACTACACTGAAGCTTTCTTT CASRGGRHYTEAFF
TRBJ1-2 medium-sized . TRBV11-3 TGTGCCAGCAGCTTAGATGGGGTCTTAAGGACACCAGCTAACTATGGCTACACCTTC CASSLDGVLRTPANYGYTF
TRBJ2-2 few . TRBV19 TGTGCCAGCTCGTCACCGCGAGCCCGACAGATACTCACCGGGGAGCTGTTTTTT CASSSPRARQILTGELFF
TRBJ2-7 medium-sized . TRBV11-3 TGTGCCAGCAGCCAAGCATCCAGCGCGCGGGCCGGTGAGCAGTACTTC CASSQASSARAGEQYF
TRBJ1-1 . . TRBV19 TGTGCCAGTAGCTTTATACTCTCGGTATTGAACACTGAAGCTTTCTTT CASSFILSVLNTEAFF
TRBJ1-5 . TRBD1 TRBV19 TGTGCCAGCAGCAAAGGCCCGACAGGGGCCCAGCATTTT CASSKGPTGAQHF
TRBJ1-5 few . TRBV11-3 TGTGCCAGCAGCGCCACGGGGCCGGGAAATCAGCCCCAGCATTTT CASSATGPGNQPQHF
TRBJ2-5 . . TRBV29-1 TGCAGCGTCGCGAGGGGGTTGGGAGAGACCCAGTACTTC CSVARGLGETQYF
TRBJ1-4 . TRBD1 TRBV28 TGTGCCAGCAAAAATAACAGGGGGAATGAAAAACTGTTTTTT CASKNNRGNEKLFF